This paragraph reports one T cell receptor (beta chain). Its specificity is unknown. This sample was taken from a study of cytotoxic CD8 clonotypes in ibrutinib-treated CLL. Looking at the study overall: Within the patient group, about a dozen were relapsed/refractory and 15 treatment-naive, and about 18 were IGHV unmutated. Response material was collected after a median around 12 months of treatment, range 6 to 36.

Study observations and caveats: Contraction or stability on treatment characterized the public clonotypes, which were uncommon.

Investigators sought sequencing depths of between 1 in 200,000 and 1 in 1 million T cells. Clones were read by immunoSEQ multiplex PCR, and TCRdb kept only the in-frame ones, dropping some. Of approximately 91,000 clones detected, 70% to 80% appear once; the ten largest clones hold about 4.4%. This CDR3 region has 15 residues. Trimming stripped 4 bases from V and 4 bases from J, with 17 bases between. CDR1 SGHDT and CDR2 YYEEEE come from the germline V gene. This material consisted of PBMCs, taken after 12 months of ibrutinib treatment. V gene TRBV5-6 combines with J gene TRBJ1-2; TRBD1 might be the D (5 bases). The source of this sequence is a human donor with chronic lymphocytic leukemia. The CDR3 DNA follows: TGTGCCAGCAGCCCCCCGCAGGGATTGGGCTATGGCTACACCTTC. Encoded protein: CASSPPQGLGYGYTF.